The clone carrying this TCR beta chain was counted only a few times. The target antigen is unknown. This sample is part of a study of vaccination and CD4 T cells after COVID-19. Overall study: Post-vaccination samples were procured at a median of around 72 days following dose two (range 14 to 241). SARS-CoV-2, HCoV-NL63, HCoV-OC43 and HCoV-229E supplied the overlapping spike peptides used to stimulate cells.

Per germline, CDR1 LNHDA and CDR2 SQIVND (reference sequence). V was shortened by 9 bases and J by 1 base, with 12 bases between the two germline ends. CDR3 length equals 13 residues. Sequenced with the Oncomine TCR Beta short-read assay was DNA taken from cultured CD4+ T cells. Cultured CD4+ T cells were the source of extracted genomic DNA. Each CDR3 protein gets one entry after TCRdb re-called the PCR reads with MiXCR. The data hold more than 10,000 distinct CDR3 sequences, with around 32% observed a single time. The treatment here: approximately 11-day PBMC culture with coronavirus spike peptide pools or control peptides (ViraFEST assay). CD4+ T cells that came from the unexposed donor were collected before the COVID-19 pandemic (2011-2018). ViraFEST enlarged antigen-specific T cell populations with peptide pools and afterwards sequenced TCRs.

The receptor was isolated from a human donor in good health. The rearrangement joins TRBV19 to TRBJ2-5; D is perhaps TRBD1 or TRBD2 (7 bases each). Material for sequencing was CD4+ T cells from blood, cultured in vitro. CDR3 coding DNA: TGTGCCAGCAGGGGGGGGACCCAAGAGACCCAGTACTTC. Translation gives CASRGGTQETQYF.